Listed below are T cell receptor beta chains from one sample, sequenced in a study of OX40 agonist ivuxolimab in advanced cancers. The repertoire was sequenced with immunoSEQ multiplex PCR; TCRdb's copy has only in-frame clones and lacks some. This sample carries about 60,000 clones, 88% of them seen once, and the ten largest clones take 0.67%. The sample here was CD4+ or CD8+ T cells sorted from blood, taken in a trial of the OX40 agonist ivuxolimab. The receptors were gathered from an adult with an advanced solid tumor such as melanoma, head and neck, liver or kidney cancer. The CDR3 runs from the conserved cysteine through the conserved F or W. The D gene is left open where the match is weak. Clone size is given for some rows only: seen once, a few or many times, or a class if the clone is expanded.

-	TRBV30	TRBJ1-2	-	CAWSVLSGNGYTF	TGTGCCTGGAGTGTACTTTCCGGCAATGGCTACACCTTC
-	TRBV6-6	TRBJ2-3	-	CASSLPLPGTDTQYF	TGTGCCAGCAGTCTCCCCCTCCCCGGCACAGATACGCAGTATTTT
-	TRBV27	TRBJ2-6	-	CASSLEGSGANVLTF	TGTGCCAGCAGTTTGGAGGGCTCTGGGGCCAACGTCCTGACTTTC
-	TRBV6-1	TRBJ2-3	-	CASSDIGRTDTQYF	TGTGCCAGCAGTGATATCGGGCGGACAGATACGCAGTATTTT
-	TRBV7-2	TRBJ2-5	-	CASSLAGGIQETQYF	TGTGCCAGCAGCTTAGCCGGGGGTATCCAAGAGACCCAGTACTTC
-	TRBV18	TRBJ2-3	-	CASSALGGTGTDTQYF	TGTGCCAGCTCTGCACTCGGCGGGACCGGCACAGATACGCAGTATTTT
-	TRBV30	TRBJ1-1	-	CAWGVNTEAFF	TGTGCCTGGGGGGTGAACACTGAAGCTTTCTTT
-	TRBV6-5	TRBJ2-3	TRBD2	CASSYGLATDTQYF	TGTGCCAGCAGTTACGGACTAGCGACAGATACGCAGTATTTT
once	TRBV9	TRBJ2-7	-	CASSAFPQGYEQYF	TGTGCCAGCAGCGCCTTCCCGCAGGGCTACGAGCAGTACTTC
-	TRBV10-1	TRBJ1-6	-	CASTTGIGTLSYNSPLHF	TGCGCCAGCACTACAGGTATAGGTACCCTCTCCTATAATTCACCCCTCCACTTT
-	TRBV7-3	TRBJ2-2	TRBD1	CASSWTGITGELFF	TGTGCCAGCAGCTGGACAGGGATCACCGGGGAGCTGTTTTTT
-	TRBV11-2	TRBJ2-7	-	CASSPQGYEQYF	TGTGCCAGCAGTCCACAGGGCTACGAGCAGTACTTC
few	TRBV2	TRBJ2-5	-	CASTLDSPGTQYF	TGTGCCAGCACCCTGGACTCCCCCGGGACCCAGTACTTC
-	TRBV10-3	TRBJ2-5	-	CAISGDWRGPQYF	TGTGCCATAAGCGGAGATTGGCGGGGTCCCCAGTACTTC
-	TRBV7-9	TRBJ2-1	TRBD1	CASRETGGSVDEQFF	TGTGCCAGCAGGGAGACAGGGGGCAGTGTCGATGAGCAGTTCTTC
-	TRBV7-2	TRBJ1-1	-	CASSLSGVNTEAFF	TGTGCCAGCAGCTTAAGCGGAGTGAACACTGAAGCTTTCTTT
-	TRBV10-2	TRBJ1-1	-	CASRGAYTEAFF	TGCGCCAGCAGAGGCGCGTACACTGAAGCTTTCTTT
-	TRBV5-6	TRBJ1-5	-	CASSLGPQSRDRPQHF	TGTGCCAGCAGCTTGGGGCCCCAGAGCAGAGATCGGCCCCAGCATTTT
-	TRBV21-1	TRBJ1-3	-	CASISRTDRLSFSGNTIYF	TGTGCCAGCATCTCAAGAACGGACAGGCTAAGCTTCTCTGGAAACACCATATATTTT
-	TRBV19	TRBJ1-1	-	CASRGGRERRTEAFF	TGTGCCAGTAGGGGGGGCAGGGAAAGGAGAACTGAAGCTTTCTTT
-	TRBV6-1	TRBJ1-5	-	CASSTGTDNQPQHF	TGTGCCAGCAGTACGGGGACCGACAATCAGCCCCAGCATTTT
-	TRBV7-6	TRBJ2-1	TRBD2	CASSLSSGRAVEQFF	TGTGCCAGCAGCTTATCAAGCGGGAGGGCGGTTGAGCAGTTCTTC
-	TRBV5-1	TRBJ2-3	-	CASSKPYTDTQYF	TGCGCCAGCAGTAAACCCTACACAGATACGCAGTATTTT
-	TRBV6-1	TRBJ2-1	TRBD2	CASSRTGTSEWEQFF	TGTGCCAGCAGTCGCACCGGGACTAGTGAATGGGAGCAGTTCTTC
-	TRBV5-4	TRBJ2-3	-	CASSLGARPSTDTQYF	TGTGCCAGCAGCTTAGGAGCCAGACCTAGCACAGATACGCAGTATTTT
-	TRBV15	TRBJ2-1	TRBD2	CATSRKLGAGGNEQFF	TGTGCCACCAGCAGAAAGCTAGGAGCGGGGGGCAATGAGCAGTTCTTC
-	TRBV6-1	TRBJ1-2	-	CASSEWENYGYTF	TGTGCCAGCAGTGAATGGGAGAACTATGGCTACACCTTC
-	TRBV5-4	TRBJ2-7	TRBD2	CASSPRVSGSFDEQYF	TGTGCCAGCAGCCCAAGGGTGAGCGGGAGTTTCGACGAGCAGTACTTC